Each of the 32 T cell receptor beta chains below was sequenced from the same sample in a study of T-cell reconstitution after alpha-beta-depleted transplantation in children. Preparing the TCRbeta library involved the use of unique molecular identifiers. In TCRdb, the PCR reads were re-called with MiXCR into one record per CDR3 protein. The sample comprises 900,000 or so distinct CDR3 sequences, approximately 15% of which are singletons, and approximately 5% rests with the top ten. Source: PBMCs, mostly from graft donor cells, taken 360 days after TCRalphabeta/CD19-depleted stem cell transplant. These receptors were obtained from a male patient aged 10 to 17 who had a stem cell transplant for acute lymphoblastic leukemia, so the T cells may come from the graft donor.

The chain is built from TRBV27 and TRBJ2-2; 13 bases fit TRBD2. V was clipped by 7 bases and J by 3 bases; unmatched bases: 11. The CDR3 is 18 amino acids. The germline CDR1 and CDR2 sequences are MNHEY and SMNVEV (reference sequence). This CDR3 reads CASNTILGLAGDTGELFF. The CDR3 nucleotides are TGTGCCAGCAATACCATCCTTGGACTAGCGGGGGACACCGGGGAGCTGTTTTTT.

A few counts support this clonotype. V is TRBV5-1 and J is TRBJ1-6, with a possible D match to TRBD1 (5 bases). CDR1 SGHRS and CDR2 YFSETQ come from the germline V gene. The CDR3 totals 17 residues. V dropped 3 bases and J dropped 0 bases, with 13 bases sitting between them. The DNA for the CDR3 is TGCGCCAGCAGCTACCAGGGTGCAAGCTCCTATAATTCACCCCTCCACTTT. This sequence encodes CASSYQGASSYNSPLHF.

The sample holds a few counts of this clonotype. V gene TRBV7-3 combines with J gene TRBJ2-1, with 11 bases identical to TRBD2. This CDR3 is built from 17 residues. Unmatched junction bases numbered 11, after V lost 1 base and J lost 9 bases. Germline V gene sequence: CDR1 SGHTA, CDR2 FQGTGA. The CDR3 DNA follows: TGTGCCAGCAGCTTAAACCCACTAGCGGGAGTTAGTATTGAGCAGTTCTTC. Encoded protein: CASSLNPLAGVSIEQFF.

The chain joins TRBV5-1 to TRBJ2-7, with D perhaps being TRBD1 or TRBD2 (5 bases each). The V and J ends lost 4 bases and 5 bases respectively, with 19 bases between them. Looked up from germline, CDR1 is SGHRS and CDR2 is YFSETQ. There are 15 residues in the CDR3. The CDR3 nucleotides are TGCGCCAGCAGCCCAACAACCGGGGCGAAGAACGAGCAGTACTTC. As protein: CASSPTTGAKNEQYF. The complete variable domain, with remaining parts taken from reference TRBV5-1 and TRBJ2-7, reads KAGVTQTPRYLIKTRGQQVTLSCSPISGHRSVSWYQQTPGQGLQFLFEYFSETQRNKGNFPGRFSGRQFSNSRSEMNVSTLELGDSALYLCASSPTTGAKNEQYFGPGTRLTVT.

This chain connects TRBV20-1 to TRBJ1-4; D ambiguous. CDR3 length: 14 residues. Germline lookup yields CDR1 DFQATT and CDR2 SNEGSKA (reference sequence). Trimming left V 5 bases short and J 7 bases short, with 17 bases between. CDR3 nucleotides: TGCAGTGCTTGGGAACAAGGAACCCTTGAAAAACTGTTTTTT. The encoded protein is CSAWEQGTLEKLFF.

There are a few counts of this clonotype. The chain carries TRBV5-5 and TRBJ2-5, with D hard to call. CDR1 SGHKS and CDR2 YYEKEE come from the germline V gene (reference sequence). V was cut by 5 bases and J by 2 bases, with 10 bases left in between. The CDR3 is 13 amino acids. Here the CDR3 DNA reads TGTGCCAGCAGGATCAGCATACAAGAGACCCAGTACTTC. This encodes CASRISIQETQYF.

The chain joins TRBV24-1 to TRBJ2-7, with 7 bases matching TRBD1. Trimming took 2 bases from V and 4 from J; bases not matched to a gene: 7. CDR1 is KGHDR and CDR2 is SFDVKD in the germline V gene. The CDR3 is 15 amino acids. In nucleotides, the CDR3 is TGTGCCACCAGTGATTCTCCAGGGGGAAGATACGAGCAGTACTTC. This gives the protein CATSDSPGGRYEQYF.

The CDR3 spells CAIRHSRAETQYF. CDR3 DNA sequence: TGTGCCATCAGACACTCACGAGCAGAGACCCAGTACTTC. The V call is TRBV10-3, the J call TRBJ2-5; D call uncertain. Trimming stripped 6 bases from V and 4 bases from J, with 12 bases between. This CDR3 region has 13 residues. Germline loops: CDR1 ENHRY, CDR2 SYGVKD.

V is TRBV7-9 and J is TRBJ2-5, with 7 positions matching TRBD2. With 5 bases clipped from V and 5 bases from J, the junction kept 14 bases outside the gene matches. This CDR3 comprises 16 residues. CDR1 and CDR2 from the germline V gene are SEHNR and FQNEAQ (reference sequence). In DNA form, the CDR3 reads TGTGCCAGCAGCCCCCGGGTTGGGAGGGCCTACGAGACCCAGTACTTC. This sequence encodes CASSPRVGRAYETQYF.

This sequence joins TRBV12-3 or TRBV12-4 and TRBJ1-2; D is unclear. Trimming took 5 bases from V and 0 from J, leaving 10 bases between them. This CDR3 is 14 amino acids long. The CDR3 DNA is TGTGCCAGCAGTGCCGTCCGGACTAACTATGGCTACACCTTC. Translation gives CASSAVRTNYGYTF.

V usage is TRBV4-2 and J usage is TRBJ2-7, with 11 nucleotides matching TRBD2. V dropped 3 bases and J dropped 5; count of bases not matched to a gene: 6. Germline assignment: CDR1 LGHNA and CDR2 YNFKEQ. The CDR3 contains 15 residues. The CDR3 DNA sequence: TGTGCCAGCAGCCATAATAGCGGGAGGGTCCACGAGCAGTACTTC. Its translation: CASSHNSGRVHEQYF.

At least ten counts were recorded for this clonotype. The chain links TRBV7-9 to TRBJ2-1; 13 bases map to TRBD2. Trimming at V came to 5 bases and at J to 13 bases, leaving 11 bases not matched to a gene. Per the germline V gene, CDR1 is SEHNR and CDR2 is FQNEAQ (reference sequence). There are 15 residues in the CDR3. In DNA form, the CDR3 reads TGTGCCAGCAGCCGACTAGCGGGAGGCCCAGGGGCCCAGTTCTTC. The encoded protein is CASSRLAGGPGAQFF.

The table lists this clonotype with a few counts. The genes are TRBV20-1 and TRBJ2-1; 14 bases align to TRBD2. After removal of 2 bases from V and 8 bases from J, the junction contained 14 bases not matched to a gene. Germline CDR1 and CDR2: DFQATT and SNEGSKA (reference sequence). The CDR3 extends over 18 amino acids. The CDR3 spells CSARYILGTSGREDEQFF. Written as DNA, the CDR3 is TGCAGTGCTAGATATATATTAGGGACTAGCGGGAGAGAGGATGAGCAGTTCTTC.

There are a few counts of this clonotype. The rearrangement links TRBV12-3 or TRBV12-4 to TRBJ2-5; weak D call: TRBD1 (6 bases). The length of the CDR3 is 14 residues. V gave up 5 bases and J gave up 9 bases, with 19 bases separating them. CDR3: CASSQTGPSRAQYF. CDR3 coding DNA: TGTGCCAGCAGTCAAACAGGGCCTTCCAGGGCCCAGTACTTC.

This clonotype was picked up many times. CDR3 residues: CASRTTRYPSTDTQYF. The CDR3 DNA reads as TGTGCCAGCAGAACGACGCGTTATCCCTCCACAGATACGCAGTATTTT. This chain uses TRBV7-9 with TRBJ2-3; D gene ambiguous. Germline-derived CDR1 and CDR2 are SEHNR and FQNEAQ (reference sequence). Trimming removed 6 bases from V and 2 bases from J, with 18 bases in between. There are 16 residues in the CDR3.

The V and J genes are TRBV11-2 and TRBJ2-7; 7 positions match TRBD2. The germline CDR1 and CDR2 sequences are SGHAT and FQNNGV. The ends lost 8 bases at V and 2 bases at J; junction bases unmatched: 12. The CDR3 runs 15 residues. The CDR3 sequence is CASLLGWEGPYEQYF. The CDR3 region has the DNA TGTGCCAGCCTCCTCGGGTGGGAGGGTCCCTACGAGCAGTACTTC.

This clonotype has just a few counts. This sequence joins TRBV9 and TRBJ2-3; D is unclear. This CDR3 region has 15 residues. Trimming took 0 bases from V and 0 from J, leaving 8 bases between them. The V gene's germline CDR1 is SGDLS and CDR2 YYNGEE. This CDR3 is CASSVGHTSTDTQYF. The CDR3 DNA sequence: TGTGCCAGCAGCGTAGGCCACACTAGCACAGATACGCAGTATTTT.

The V gene is TRBV11-2, the J gene TRBJ2-2; 10 nucleotides line up with TRBD2. The CDR3 spans 17 residues. The germline V gene encodes CDR1 SGHAT and CDR2 FQNNGV. J was trimmed by 2 bases and V by 5 bases; bases with no gene match: 8. CDR3 nucleotide sequence: TGTGCCAGCAGCGAGTACGGACTAGCGGTTAACACCGGGGAGCTGTTTTTT. Encoded protein: CASSEYGLAVNTGELFF.

This clonotype has a handful of counts. This sequence joins TRBV29-1 and TRBJ2-1; D tentatively reads TRBD1 or TRBD2 (6 bases each). Trimming took 8 bases from V and 3 from J, leaving 23 bases between them. The CDR3 length is 16 residues. CDR1 and CDR2 (germline): SQVTM, ANQGSEA. CDR3 coding DNA: TGCAGCTCAACCCGGGGGCGGGATCAGAACTACAATGAGCAGTTCTTC. Translation: CSSTRGRDQNYNEQFF.

This sequence joins TRBV15 and TRBJ2-3, with no clear D. The CDR3 loop spans 16 amino acids. Trimming pared 5 bases from V and 0 bases from J, leaving 15 bases between. CDR1 is LNHNV and CDR2 is YYDKDF in the germline V gene (reference sequence). The CDR3 here is CATSSRWARSTDTQYF. CDR3 nucleotides: TGTGCCACCAGCTCGCGGTGGGCTAGGAGCACAGATACGCAGTATTTT.

A few counts support this clonotype. The chain has TRBV5-1 and TRBJ2-1; 7 bases are a match to TRBD2. Germline CDR1 reads SGHRS; CDR2 reads YFSETQ. This CDR3 comprises 16 residues. The V gene end was trimmed by 1 base and the J gene end by 7 bases; junction bases not matched to a gene: 11. CDR3 sequence (DNA): TGCGCCAGCAGCTTGTCCGAGGGAGGGCCGTGGAATGAGCAGTTCTTC. The encoded protein is CASSLSEGGPWNEQFF.

As to this clonotype: Just one base apart from a much larger clone, this may be a read error. The rearrangement uses TRBV5-1 and TRBJ2-7; D remains ambiguous. The CDR3 is 11 amino acids. Germline loops: CDR1 SGHRS, CDR2 YFSETQ. Trimming took 0 bases from V and 8 from J, leaving 6 bases between them. Here the CDR3 DNA reads TGCGCCAGCAGCTTGGGTTGGAAGCAGTACTTC. Residues: CASSLGWKQYF. The full variable domain, rest sourced from reference TRBV5-1 and TRBJ2-7, is KAGVTQTPRYLIKTRGQQVTLSCSPISGHRSVSWYQQTPGQGLQFLFEYFSETQRNKGNFPGRFSGRQFSNSRSEMNVSTLELGDSALYLCASSLGWKQYFGPGTRLTVT.

The sample holds many counts of this clonotype. The chain combines TRBV5-1 with TRBJ2-7; D is tentatively TRBD1 or TRBD2 (6 bases each). V was trimmed by 4 bases and J by 4 bases, leaving 24 bases between them. Looked up from germline, CDR1 is SGHRS and CDR2 is YFSETQ. This CDR3 contains 17 residues. The CDR3 coding sequence is TGCGCCAGCAGCGATGGGTCCCGGGGGCTCCGACTATACGAGCAGTACTTC. Protein: CASSDGSRGLRLYEQYF.

This clonotype was seen ten or more times. The chain recombines TRBV7-9 with TRBJ2-4, with no clear D. The CDR3 sequence is 16 residues long. CDR1 is SEHNR and CDR2 is FQNEAQ in the germline V gene (reference sequence). V was pared by 3 bases and J by 0 bases, with 12 bases between. CDR3 sequence (DNA): TGTGCCAGCAGCTTTAATAAGGTTATAGCCAAAAACATTCAGTACTTC. Protein: CASSFNKVIAKNIQYF.

In its sample, this clonotype was seen many times. The chain is built from TRBV29-1 and TRBJ1-1, with a weak D call TRBD1 (5 bases). V dropped 8 bases and J dropped 5 bases, with 12 bases sitting between them. CDR3 length: 11 amino acids. Germline CDR1 SQVTM, CDR2 ANQGSEA. The CDR3 region has the DNA TGCAGCCCCAGGGAGGGGACTGAAGCTTTCTTT. Its protein is CSPREGTEAFF. The full variable domain, its missing parts supplied by reference TRBV29-1 and TRBJ1-1, is SAVISQKPSRDICQRGTSLTIQCQVDSQVTMMFWYRQQPGQSLTLIATANQGSEATYESGFVIDKFPISRPNLTFSTLTVSNMSPEDSSIYLCSPREGTEAFFGQGTRLTVV.

The gene calls are TRBV12-3 or TRBV12-4 and TRBJ1-4, with a tentative D call TRBD1 (5 bases). The CDR3 consists of 14 residues. V lost 6 bases and J 8 bases, leaving 16 bases between the germline ends. CDR3 DNA sequence: TGTGCCAGCAGCCCCATGGGGGAAACAGAAAAACTGTTTTTT. Translation gives CASSPMGETEKLFF.

This rearrangement joins TRBV5-1 to TRBJ2-3; 10 nucleotides match TRBD2. The CDR3 covers 15 residues. Trimming at V came to 4 bases and at J to 3 bases, leaving 5 bases not matched to a gene. Looked up from germline, CDR1 is SGHRS and CDR2 is YFSETQ. This CDR3 reads CASSAASGSTDTQYF. The CDR3 coding sequence is TGCGCCAGCAGCGCTGCTAGCGGGAGTACAGATACGCAGTATTTT.

This clonotype turned up a few times. V gene TRBV5-1 combines with J gene TRBJ2-7; tentatively, D is TRBD2 (5 bases). There are 14 residues in the CDR3. Between the trimmed V and J ends, which lost 0 bases and 3 bases, there was a span of 10 bases. Germline-derived CDR1 and CDR2 are SGHRS and YFSETQ. CDR3 sequence reads: CASSLEDWVYEQYF. CDR3 nucleotides: TGCGCCAGCAGCTTGGAGGACTGGGTCTACGAGCAGTACTTC.

V gene TRBV25-1 combines with J gene TRBJ1-4; D is unclear. The V end lost 9 bases, the J end lost 10 bases, and 9 bases lay between the germline ends. The CDR3 is 10 amino acids. Germline V gene lookup returns CDR1 MGHDK and CDR2 SYGVNS. This CDR3 reads CASPSGKLFF. In DNA form, the CDR3 reads TGTGCCAGTCCATCCGGAAAACTGTTTTTT.

This chain joins TRBV2 and TRBJ2-2, with no clear D. The CDR3 loop spans 13 amino acids. CDR1 is SNHLY, CDR2 FYNNEI, per germline. With 2 bases removed from V and 5 bases from J, the gap between germline ends came to 6 bases. CDR3 amino acids: CASSEKGTGELFF. CDR3 bases: TGTGCCAGCAGTGAAAAGGGAACCGGGGAGCTGTTTTTT.

The chain employs TRBV24-1 and TRBJ2-6; D gene uncertain. The CDR3 loop spans 15 amino acids. The V gene lost 3 bases and the J gene lost 0 bases, with 5 bases spanning the gap. Germline CDR1 is KGHDR and CDR2 is SFDVKD. This CDR3 is CATSDPNSGANVLTF. Here the CDR3 DNA reads TGTGCCACCAGTGATCCTAACTCTGGGGCCAACGTCCTGACTTTC.

This clonotype is a singleton in its sample. The chain carries TRBV7-2 and TRBJ2-1; 11 nucleotides match TRBD2. V shed 1 base and J 5 bases; nucleotides not matched to a gene: 7. The length of the CDR3 is 17 residues. The V gene's germline CDR1 is SGHTA and CDR2 FQGNSA. CDR3 region: CASSLGVAGGPDNEQFF. CDR3 nucleotides: TGTGCCAGCAGCTTAGGCGTAGCGGGAGGGCCGGACAATGAGCAGTTCTTC.